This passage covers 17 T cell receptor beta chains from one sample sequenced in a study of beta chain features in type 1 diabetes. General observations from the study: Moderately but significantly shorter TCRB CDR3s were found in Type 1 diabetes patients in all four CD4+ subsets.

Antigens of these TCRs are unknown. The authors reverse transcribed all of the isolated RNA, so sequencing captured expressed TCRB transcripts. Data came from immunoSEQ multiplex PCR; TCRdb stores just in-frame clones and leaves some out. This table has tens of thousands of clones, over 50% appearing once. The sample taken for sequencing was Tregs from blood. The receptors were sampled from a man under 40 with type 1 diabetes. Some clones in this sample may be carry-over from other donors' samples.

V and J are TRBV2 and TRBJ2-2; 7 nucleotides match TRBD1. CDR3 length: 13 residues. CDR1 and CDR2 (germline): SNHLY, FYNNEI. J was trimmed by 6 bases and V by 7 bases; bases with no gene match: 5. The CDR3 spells CASTGQLAGELFF. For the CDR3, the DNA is TGTGCCAGCACGGGACAGCTTGCCGGGGAGCTGTTTTTT.

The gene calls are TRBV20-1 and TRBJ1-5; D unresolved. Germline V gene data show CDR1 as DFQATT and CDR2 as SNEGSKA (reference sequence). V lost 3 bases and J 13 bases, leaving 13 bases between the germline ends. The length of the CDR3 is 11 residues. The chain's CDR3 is CSASGGKTQHF. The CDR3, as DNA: TGCAGTGCTAGTGGCGGAAAGACTCAGCATTTT.

CDR3 region: CASSPRPTGSYNSPLHF. In DNA form, the CDR3 reads TGCGCCAGCAGCCCTCGTCCAACGGGTTCCTATAATTCACCCCTCCACTTT. The genes are TRBV4-1 and TRBJ1-6; D unresolved. The germline V and J ends were trimmed by 4 bases and 1 base, with 14 bases remaining between them. Germline values: CDR1 MGHRA, CDR2 YSYEKL. This CDR3 is built from 17 residues.

The CDR3 spells CAIHPGTLSYEQYF. The CDR3 DNA is TGTGCCATCCACCCGGGAACATTATCCTACGAGCAGTACTTC. This chain connects TRBV10-3 to TRBJ2-7; a weak D match, TRBD2 (5 bases). CDR3 size: 14 residues. Trimming took 8 bases from V and 1 from J, leaving 15 bases between them. Germline assignment: CDR1 ENHRY and CDR2 SYGVKD.

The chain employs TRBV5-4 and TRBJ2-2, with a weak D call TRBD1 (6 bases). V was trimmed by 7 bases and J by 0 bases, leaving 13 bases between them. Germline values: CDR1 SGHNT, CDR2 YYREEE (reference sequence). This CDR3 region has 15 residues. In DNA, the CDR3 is TGTGCCAGCGGCTGGGACATCGCGAACACCGGGGAGCTGTTTTTT. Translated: CASGWDIANTGELFF.

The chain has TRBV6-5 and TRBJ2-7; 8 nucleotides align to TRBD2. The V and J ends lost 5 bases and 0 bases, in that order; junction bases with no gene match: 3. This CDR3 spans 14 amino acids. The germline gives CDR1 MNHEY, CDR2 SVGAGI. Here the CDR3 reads CASSQAGASYEQYF. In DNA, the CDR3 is TGTGCCAGCAGTCAAGCGGGGGCCTCCTACGAGCAGTACTTC.

The CDR3 DNA reads as TGTGCCAGCAGCTCAGGGGGGACCACAGATACGCAGTATTTT. Translating it yields CASSSGGTTDTQYF. The chain has TRBV7-8 and TRBJ2-3; the D gene is possibly TRBD1 (7 bases). Looked up from germline, CDR1 is SGHVS and CDR2 is FQNEAQ. Between the trimmed V and J ends, which lost 4 bases and 2 bases, there was a span of 10 bases. The CDR3 extends over 14 amino acids. The whole variable domain, filled in from reference TRBV7-8 and TRBJ2-3, reads GAGVSQSPRYKVAKRGQDVALRCDPISGHVSLFWYQQALGQGPEFLTYFQNEAQLDKSGLPSDRFFAERPEGSVSTLKIQRTQQEDSAVYLCASSSGGTTDTQYFGPGTRLTVL.

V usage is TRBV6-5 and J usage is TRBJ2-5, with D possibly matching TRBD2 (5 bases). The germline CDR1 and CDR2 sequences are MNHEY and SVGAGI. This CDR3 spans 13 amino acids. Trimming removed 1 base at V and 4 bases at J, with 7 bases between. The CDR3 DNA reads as TGTGCCAGCAGTTACTATGGAGGAGAGACCCAGTACTTC. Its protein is CASSYYGGETQYF.

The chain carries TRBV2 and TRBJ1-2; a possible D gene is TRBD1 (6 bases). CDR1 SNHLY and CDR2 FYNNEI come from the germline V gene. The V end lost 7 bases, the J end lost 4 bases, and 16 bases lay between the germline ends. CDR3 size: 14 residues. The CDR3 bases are TGTGCCAGCATCTTGACAGGAGAGGGCTATGGCTACACCTTC. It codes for CASILTGEGYGYTF. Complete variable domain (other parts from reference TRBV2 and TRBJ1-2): EPEVTQTPSHQVTQMGQEVILRCVPISNHLYFYWYRQILGQKVEFLVSFYNNEISEKSEIFDDQFSVERPDGSNFTLKIRSTKLEDSAMYFCASILTGEGYGYTFGSGTRLTVV.

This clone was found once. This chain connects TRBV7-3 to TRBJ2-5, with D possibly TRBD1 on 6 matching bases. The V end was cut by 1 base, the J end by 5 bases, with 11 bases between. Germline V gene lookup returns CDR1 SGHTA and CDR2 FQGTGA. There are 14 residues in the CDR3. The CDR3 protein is CASSLRPQGETQYF. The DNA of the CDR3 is TGTGCCAGCAGCTTAAGGCCCCAGGGGGAGACCCAGTACTTC.

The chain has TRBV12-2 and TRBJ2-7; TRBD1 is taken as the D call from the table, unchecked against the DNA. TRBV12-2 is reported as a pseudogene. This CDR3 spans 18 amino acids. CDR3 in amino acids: CASRLPSGQGKVAYEQYF. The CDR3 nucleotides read TGTGCAAGTCGCTTACCTTCGGGACAGGGAAAAGTTGCCTACGAGCAGTACTTC.

The CDR3: CASSYYSGLYEQYF. The CDR3 DNA follows: TGTGCCAGCAGTTACTATAGCGGGTTATACGAGCAGTACTTC. V gene TRBV6-5 combines with J gene TRBJ2-7, with 7 bases fitting TRBD2. V lost 1 base, J lost 4 bases, and 4 bases stayed unmatched. Per germline, CDR1 MNHEY and CDR2 SVGAGI. CDR3 length: 14 amino acids.

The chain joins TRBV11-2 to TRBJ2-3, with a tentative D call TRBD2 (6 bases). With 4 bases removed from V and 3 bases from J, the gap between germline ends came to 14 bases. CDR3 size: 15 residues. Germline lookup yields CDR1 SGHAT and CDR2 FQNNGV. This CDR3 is CASSSYPRGTDTQYF. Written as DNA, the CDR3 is TGTGCCAGCAGCTCCTACCCCCGGGGGACAGATACGCAGTATTTT.

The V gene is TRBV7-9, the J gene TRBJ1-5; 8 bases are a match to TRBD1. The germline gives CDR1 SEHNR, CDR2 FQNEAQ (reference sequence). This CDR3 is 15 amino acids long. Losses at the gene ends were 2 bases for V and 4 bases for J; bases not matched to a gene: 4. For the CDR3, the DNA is TGTGCCAGCAGCTTAACAGGGGGGAGAAATCAGCCCCAGCATTTT. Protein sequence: CASSLTGGRNQPQHF.

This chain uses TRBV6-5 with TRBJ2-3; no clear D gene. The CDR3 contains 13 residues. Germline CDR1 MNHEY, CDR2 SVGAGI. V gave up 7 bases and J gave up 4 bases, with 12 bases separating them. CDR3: CASNQMSADTQYF. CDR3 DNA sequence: TGTGCCAGCAACCAAATGAGCGCAGATACGCAGTATTTT.

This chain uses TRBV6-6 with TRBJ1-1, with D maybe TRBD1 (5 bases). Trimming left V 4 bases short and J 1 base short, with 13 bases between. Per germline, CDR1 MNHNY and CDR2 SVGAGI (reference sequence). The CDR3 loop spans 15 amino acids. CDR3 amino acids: CASSSGGRRNTEAFF. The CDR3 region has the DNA TGTGCCAGCAGTTCGGGGGGACGGAGGAACACTGAAGCTTTCTTT.

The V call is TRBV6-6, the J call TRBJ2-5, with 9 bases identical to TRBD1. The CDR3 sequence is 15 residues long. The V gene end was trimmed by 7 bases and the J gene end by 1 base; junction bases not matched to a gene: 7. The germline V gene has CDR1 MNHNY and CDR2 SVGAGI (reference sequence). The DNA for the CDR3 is TGTGCCAGCAACCTCAAGACAGGGGGCCAAGAGACCCAGTACTTC. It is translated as CASNLKTGGQETQYF.